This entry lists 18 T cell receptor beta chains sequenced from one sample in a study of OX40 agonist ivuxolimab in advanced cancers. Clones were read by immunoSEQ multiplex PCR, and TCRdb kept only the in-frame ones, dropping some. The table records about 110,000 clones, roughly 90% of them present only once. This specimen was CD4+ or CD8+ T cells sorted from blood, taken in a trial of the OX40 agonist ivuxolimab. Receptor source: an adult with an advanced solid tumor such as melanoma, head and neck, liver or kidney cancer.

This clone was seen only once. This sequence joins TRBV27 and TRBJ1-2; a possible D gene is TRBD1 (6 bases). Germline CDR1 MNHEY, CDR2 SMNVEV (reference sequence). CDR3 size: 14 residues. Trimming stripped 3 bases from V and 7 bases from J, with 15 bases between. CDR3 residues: CASSFEGGRVGYTF. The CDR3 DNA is TGTGCCAGCAGTTTTGAGGGGGGTCGTGTTGGCTACACCTTC.

The CDR3 nucleotides read TGTGCCAGTAGCCCCGGCCAGGGTGACGATCAGCCCCAGCATTTT. Encoded protein: CASSPGQGDDQPQHF. V and J are TRBV19 and TRBJ1-5; tentatively, D is TRBD1 (5 bases). The V end lost 6 bases, the J end lost 5 bases, and 17 bases lay between the germline ends. The germline V gene encodes CDR1 LNHDA and CDR2 SQIVND (reference sequence). CDR3 length: 15 residues.

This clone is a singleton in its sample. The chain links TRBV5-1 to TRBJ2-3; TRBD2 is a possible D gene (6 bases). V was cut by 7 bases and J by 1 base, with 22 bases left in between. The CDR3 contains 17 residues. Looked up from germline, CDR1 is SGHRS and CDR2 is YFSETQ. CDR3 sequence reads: CASGPGTPVGGTDTQYF. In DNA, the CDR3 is TGCGCCAGCGGTCCCGGGACTCCTGTGGGAGGCACAGATACGCAGTATTTT.

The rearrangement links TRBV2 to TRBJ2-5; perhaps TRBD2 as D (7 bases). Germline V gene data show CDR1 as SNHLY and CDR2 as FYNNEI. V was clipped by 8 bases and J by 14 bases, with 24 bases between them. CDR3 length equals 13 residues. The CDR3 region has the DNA TGTGCCAGCGACCTGGGGGGGCGCACTCAACACTACTTC. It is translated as CASDLGGRTQHYF.

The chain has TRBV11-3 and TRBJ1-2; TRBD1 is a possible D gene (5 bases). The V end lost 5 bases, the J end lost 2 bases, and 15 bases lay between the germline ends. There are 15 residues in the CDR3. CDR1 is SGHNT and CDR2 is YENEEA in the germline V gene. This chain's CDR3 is CASSAGSGANYGYTF. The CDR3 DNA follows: TGTGCCAGCAGCGCAGGGAGCGGTGCGAACTATGGCTACACCTTC.

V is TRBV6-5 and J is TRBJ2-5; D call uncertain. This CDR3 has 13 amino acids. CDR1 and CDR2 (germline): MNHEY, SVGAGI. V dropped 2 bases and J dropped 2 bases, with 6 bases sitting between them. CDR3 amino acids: CASSYEVQETQYF. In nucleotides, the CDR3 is TGTGCCAGCAGTTACGAGGTGCAAGAGACCCAGTACTTC.

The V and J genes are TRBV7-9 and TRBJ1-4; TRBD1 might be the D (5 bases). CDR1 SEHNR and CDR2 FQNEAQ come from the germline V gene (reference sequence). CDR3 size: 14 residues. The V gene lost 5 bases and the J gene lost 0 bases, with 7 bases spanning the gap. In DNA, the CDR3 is TGTGCCAGCAGCCAAGGGGCAACTAATGAAAAACTGTTTTTT. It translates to CASSQGATNEKLFF.

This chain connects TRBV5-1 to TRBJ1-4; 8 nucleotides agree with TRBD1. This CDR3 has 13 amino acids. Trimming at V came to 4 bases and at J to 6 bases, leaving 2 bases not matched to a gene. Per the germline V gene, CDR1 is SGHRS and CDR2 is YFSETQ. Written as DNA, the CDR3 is TGCGCCAGCAGCCGGGGACAGGATGAAAAACTGTTTTTT. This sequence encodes CASSRGQDEKLFF.

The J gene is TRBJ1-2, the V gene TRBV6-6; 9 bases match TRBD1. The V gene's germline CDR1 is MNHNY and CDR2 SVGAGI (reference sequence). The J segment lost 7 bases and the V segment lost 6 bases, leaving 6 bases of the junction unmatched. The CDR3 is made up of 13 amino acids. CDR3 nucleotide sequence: TGTGCCAGCAGCCGGACAGGGGTCGGTGGCTACACCTTC. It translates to CASSRTGVGGYTF.

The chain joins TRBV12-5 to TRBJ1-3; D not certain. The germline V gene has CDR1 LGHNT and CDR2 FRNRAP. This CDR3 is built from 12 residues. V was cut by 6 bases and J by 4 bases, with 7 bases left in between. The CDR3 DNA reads TGTGCTAGTGGCCTCACAGGAAACACCATATATTTT. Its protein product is CASGLTGNTIYF. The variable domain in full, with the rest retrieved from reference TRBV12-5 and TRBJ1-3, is DARVTQTPRHKVTEMGQEVTMRCQPILGHNTVFWYRQTMMQGLELLAYFRNRAPLDDSGMPKDRFSAEMPDATLATLKIQPSEPRDSAVYFCASGLTGNTIYFGEGSWLTVV.

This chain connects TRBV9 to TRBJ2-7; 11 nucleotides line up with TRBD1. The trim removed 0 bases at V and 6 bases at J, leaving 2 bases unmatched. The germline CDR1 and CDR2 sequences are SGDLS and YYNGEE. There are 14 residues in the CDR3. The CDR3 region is CASSVAGTGGEQYF. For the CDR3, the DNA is TGTGCCAGCAGCGTAGCCGGGACAGGGGGCGAGCAGTACTTC.

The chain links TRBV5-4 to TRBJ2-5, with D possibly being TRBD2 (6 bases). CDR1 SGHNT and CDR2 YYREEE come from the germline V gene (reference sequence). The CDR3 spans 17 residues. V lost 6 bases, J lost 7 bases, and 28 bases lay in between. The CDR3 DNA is TGTGCCAGCATCGACCGACCGGGACTCTCCTACGATGGGACCCAGTACTTC. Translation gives CASIDRPGLSYDGTQYF.

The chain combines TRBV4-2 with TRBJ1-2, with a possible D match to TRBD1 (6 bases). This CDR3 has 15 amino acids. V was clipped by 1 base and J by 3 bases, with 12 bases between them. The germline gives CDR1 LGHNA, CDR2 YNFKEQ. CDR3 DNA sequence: TGTGCCAGCAGCCAAGTAGGGGGGCAGCACTATGGCTACACCTTC. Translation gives CASSQVGGQHYGYTF.

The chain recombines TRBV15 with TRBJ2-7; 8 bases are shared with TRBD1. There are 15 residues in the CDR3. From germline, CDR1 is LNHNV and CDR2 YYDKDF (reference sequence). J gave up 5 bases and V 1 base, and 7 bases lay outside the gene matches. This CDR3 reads CATSRAPTGVDEQYF. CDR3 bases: TGTGCCACCAGCAGAGCCCCGACAGGGGTGGACGAGCAGTACTTC.

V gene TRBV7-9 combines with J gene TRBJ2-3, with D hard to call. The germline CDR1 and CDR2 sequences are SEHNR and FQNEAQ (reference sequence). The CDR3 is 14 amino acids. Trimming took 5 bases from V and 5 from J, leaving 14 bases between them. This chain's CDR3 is CASSPERVGDTQYF. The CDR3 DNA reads TGTGCCAGCAGCCCAGAAAGGGTTGGAGATACGCAGTATTTT.

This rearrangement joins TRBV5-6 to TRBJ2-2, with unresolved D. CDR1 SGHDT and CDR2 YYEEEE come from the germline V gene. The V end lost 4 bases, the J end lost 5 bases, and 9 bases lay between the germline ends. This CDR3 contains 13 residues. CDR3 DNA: TGTGCCAGCAGCAGGGTGGTAACCGGGGAGCTGTTTTTT. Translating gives CASSRVVTGELFF.

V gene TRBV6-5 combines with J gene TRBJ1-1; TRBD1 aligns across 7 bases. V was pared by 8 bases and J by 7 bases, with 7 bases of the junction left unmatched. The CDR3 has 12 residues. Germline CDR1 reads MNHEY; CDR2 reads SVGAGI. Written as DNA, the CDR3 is TGTGCCAGCGGAAACAGGGGCAATGAAGCTTTCTTT. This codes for CASGNRGNEAFF.

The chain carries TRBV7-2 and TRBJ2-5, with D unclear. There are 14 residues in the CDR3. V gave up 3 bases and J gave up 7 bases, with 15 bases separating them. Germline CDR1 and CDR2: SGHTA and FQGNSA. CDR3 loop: CASSFGPDEVTQYF. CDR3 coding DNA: TGTGCCAGCAGCTTCGGACCCGACGAGGTGACCCAGTACTTC.